These 15 T cell receptor beta chains were sequenced from one sample in a study of blood T cell repertoires in COVID-19. TCRdb's copy holds only in-frame clones and misses some; the assay was immunoSEQ multiplex PCR. The sample carries fewer than 300,000 clones, 88% recorded once. Sequencing was performed on peripheral blood. The receptors here all came from a woman aged 25 to 45 with acute or convalescent COVID-19.

The chain carries TRBV25-1 and TRBJ1-6; tentative D call: TRBD1 (6 bases). Trimming stripped 5 bases from V and 0 bases from J, with 8 bases between. Germline V lookup: CDR1 MGHDK, CDR2 SYGVNS. CDR3 length equals 15 residues. The CDR3 bases are TGTGCCAGCAGTACAGGGAGCTCCTATAATTCACCCCTCCACTTT. Its translation: CASSTGSSYNSPLHF.

The rearrangement links TRBV5-4 to TRBJ2-1; 12 positions agree with TRBD2. V was pared by 4 bases and J by 9 bases, with 11 bases of the junction left unmatched. The V gene's germline CDR1 is SGHNT and CDR2 YYREEE (reference sequence). This CDR3 contains 16 residues. This chain's CDR3 is CASSPGRLAGDREQFF. The CDR3 nucleotides are TGTGCCAGCAGCCCCGGAAGACTAGCGGGAGATCGTGAGCAGTTCTTC.

This chain uses TRBV4-1 with TRBJ2-2; 10 bases are a match to TRBD1. Germline V lookup: CDR1 MGHRA, CDR2 YSYEKL. The V gene end was trimmed by 3 bases and the J gene end by 1 base; junction bases not matched to a gene: 5. The CDR3 is 17 residues long. In nucleotides, the CDR3 is TGCGCCAGCAGCCAGAGGACAGGGGGATTGAACACCGGGGAGCTGTTTTTT. As protein: CASSQRTGGLNTGELFF.

The gene calls are TRBV10-1 and TRBJ2-1, with 7 bases lining up with TRBD2. V lost 3 bases to trimming and J lost 5 bases; unmatched junction nucleotides: 16. The CDR3 covers 18 residues. Germline V CDR1 and CDR2: WNHNN, SYGVQD (reference sequence). This CDR3 reads CASSDATYSGFRNNEQFF. The CDR3 bases are TGCGCCAGCAGTGACGCGACGTATAGCGGGTTCAGAAACAATGAGCAGTTCTTC.

This clone was counted only a few times. The same CDR3 arises from other DNA sequences in this sample as well. V and J are TRBV18 and TRBJ2-7; D uncertain. V was shortened by 3 bases and J by 4 bases, with 10 bases between the two germline ends. Germline V CDR1 and CDR2: KGHSH, LQKENI. This CDR3 comprises 13 residues. CDR3 in DNA: TGTGCCAGCTCACCCCCCGGCGGATACGAGCAGTACTTC. Its translation: CASSPPGGYEQYF.

The chain combines TRBV5-4 with TRBJ2-5; D call uncertain. The germline V gene has CDR1 SGHNT and CDR2 YYREEE (reference sequence). Trimming took off 2 bases at V and 2 bases at J, with 10 bases between the two ends. This CDR3 contains 14 residues. The CDR3 sequence is CASSFALTQETQYF. The CDR3, as DNA: TGTGCCAGCAGCTTTGCCCTAACTCAAGAGACCCAGTACTTC.

This chain uses TRBV5-4 with TRBJ2-1; 15 bases are a match to TRBD2. CDR3 length: 20 amino acids. Looked up from germline, CDR1 is SGHNT and CDR2 is YYREEE (reference sequence). The junction had 10 bases not matched to a gene; V was cut back by 0 bases and J by 3 bases. In DNA form, the CDR3 reads TGTGCCAGCAGCTTGGCATACGGGACTAGCGGGAGGTCAAGCTACAATGAGCAGTTCTTC. It yields the protein CASSLAYGTSGRSSYNEQFF.

The chain couples TRBV25-1 to TRBJ2-5; D may be TRBD2 (6 bases). V lost 1 base and J 4 bases, leaving 10 bases between the germline ends. CDR3 length: 14 residues. Germline V CDR1 and CDR2: MGHDK, SYGVNS. In DNA form, the CDR3 reads TGTGCCAGCAGTGAATCCGTCGGGAGAGAGACCCAGTACTTC. Its protein is CASSESVGRETQYF.

The chain couples TRBV2 to TRBJ2-2; 7 bases line up with TRBD2. The V gene's germline CDR1 is SNHLY and CDR2 FYNNEI. CDR3 length: 16 residues. V shed 7 bases and J 4 bases; nucleotides not matched to a gene: 12. CDR3 region: CASIKNSPGGTGELFF. The CDR3 DNA follows: TGTGCCAGCATAAAGAACAGCCCGGGGGGCACCGGGGAGCTGTTTTTT.

This rearrangement joins TRBV9 to TRBJ2-1; a weak D match, TRBD2 (6 bases). This CDR3 has 14 residues. The germline V and J ends were trimmed by 1 base and 1 base, with 6 bases remaining between them. Per the germline V gene, CDR1 is SGDLS and CDR2 is YYNGEE. The CDR3 sequence is CASSVLASYNEQFF. CDR3 nucleotide sequence: TGTGCCAGCAGCGTACTAGCGTCCTACAATGAGCAGTTCTTC.

The chain carries TRBV6-6 and TRBJ2-1, with 7 nucleotides matching TRBD1. CDR1 is MNHNY, CDR2 SVGAGI, per germline (reference sequence). The CDR3 length is 16 residues. V lost 0 bases and J lost 0; bases outside the gene matches: 2. The CDR3 reads CASSYSAGGSYNEQFF. CDR3 bases: TGTGCCAGCAGTTACTCGGCAGGGGGCTCCTACAATGAGCAGTTCTTC.

The chain employs TRBV12-5 and TRBJ2-1; TRBD1 is a possible D gene (6 bases). Germline CDR1 is LGHNT and CDR2 is FRNRAP. The CDR3 length is 11 residues. The germline V and J ends were trimmed by 9 bases and 11 bases, with 14 bases remaining between them. The CDR3 DNA reads as TGTGCTAGCATTGCAGGGGAAAAGCAGTTCTTC. It is translated as CASIAGEKQFF.

V is TRBV6-2 or TRBV6-3 and J is TRBJ2-5, with TRBD2 matching 7 bases. J was trimmed by 4 bases and V by 4 bases; bases with no gene match: 3. This CDR3 is built from 13 residues. Germline CDR1 MNHEY, CDR2 SVGEGT. Here the CDR3 reads CASSWDYRETQYF. In DNA form, the CDR3 reads TGTGCCAGCAGTTGGGACTACCGAGAGACCCAGTACTTC.

This chain links TRBV30 with TRBJ2-7; 8 bases are a match to TRBD1. After removal of 1 base from V and 5 bases from J, the junction contained 4 bases not matched to a gene. This CDR3 has 13 amino acids. Germline CDR1 reads GTSNPN; CDR2 reads SVGIG (reference sequence). In nucleotides, the CDR3 is TGTGCCTGGAGTGCCGGGACAGGACACGAGCAGTACTTC. It codes for CAWSAGTGHEQYF.

This chain links TRBV5-6 with TRBJ1-3, with 7 bases aligning to TRBD1. CDR1 SGHDT and CDR2 YYEEEE come from the germline V gene. The CDR3 runs 15 residues. With V trimmed by 4 bases and J by 4 bases, 8 bases remained unmatched. The CDR3 sequence is CASSLKTGAGNTIYF. The CDR3, as DNA: TGTGCCAGCAGCCTCAAAACAGGGGCCGGAAACACCATATATTTT.